This paragraph reports one T cell receptor (beta chain). By 5'RACE template switching, TCR cDNA was produced, with a universal primer site and UMIs added in the process. Using its own MiXCR run on the 5' RACE reads, TCRdb lists one record per CDR3 protein. The sample gives 150,000 to 200,000 distinct CDR3 sequences, approximately 6.2% of which show up once; 2.9% is in the top ten. This entry is derived from a study of T cells after yellow fever vaccination. Germline assignment: CDR1 LNHNV and CDR2 YYDKDF (reference sequence). V was shortened by 1 base and J by 3 bases, with 15 bases between the two germline ends. The CDR3 has 16 amino acids.

The sequence was obtained from a man in his late teens or twenties who received the YFV17D yellow fever vaccine. The chain couples TRBV15 to TRBJ1-2; no clear D. Specimen: CD4+ T cells sorted from PBMCs, collected on the day of the first yellow fever vaccination. Here the CDR3 reads CATSRGSPYMDYGYTF. In nucleotides, the CDR3 is TGTGCCACCAGCAGAGGGTCTCCGTACATGGACTATGGCTACACCTTC.